This is a list of T cell receptor beta chains from one sample in a study of blood T cell repertoires in COVID-19. Assay: immunoSEQ multiplex PCR; the TCRdb copy retains only in-frame clones and omits some. The top ten clones hold about 17% of a sample with some 120,000 clones, 70% to 85% of them seen once. Material for sequencing was peripheral blood. These receptors all come from a woman in her forties or fifties with acute or convalescent COVID-19. The CDR3 runs from the conserved cysteine through the conserved F or W. A D gene is named only where the DNA matches it firmly. Clone size is shown for a subset of rows, as once, few, many or a class of expanded clone.

d_call: -; clone_size: few; cdr3_length: 15; j_call: TRBJ1-5; v_call: TRBV28; cdr3_nt: TGTGCCAGCAGAAGACAGGTCAATAGCAATCAGCCCCAGCATTTT; cdr3_aa: CASRRQVNSNQPQHF
d_call: -; clone_size: -; cdr3_length: 14; j_call: TRBJ1-1; v_call: TRBV14; cdr3_nt: TGTGCCAGCAGCCAAGATCTAGGGAGACCACAAGCTTTCTTT; cdr3_aa: CASSQDLGRPQAFF
d_call: -; clone_size: -; cdr3_length: 14; j_call: TRBJ1-2; v_call: TRBV28; cdr3_nt: TGTGCCAGCAGTTTGCCCCAGACAAAGAATGGCTACACCTTC; cdr3_aa: CASSLPQTKNGYTF
d_call: -; clone_size: -; cdr3_length: 13; j_call: TRBJ1-5; v_call: TRBV12-3/TRBV12-4; cdr3_nt: TGTGCCAGCGCAGGCGAAAGCAATCAGCCCCAGCATTTT; cdr3_aa: CASAGESNQPQHF
d_call: TRBD1; clone_size: -; cdr3_length: 16; j_call: TRBJ1-1; v_call: TRBV19; cdr3_nt: TGTGCCAGTAGTCCATTGGGACAGGGGATGAACACTGAAGCTTTCTTT; cdr3_aa: CASSPLGQGMNTEAFF
d_call: -; clone_size: -; cdr3_length: 13; j_call: TRBJ1-5; v_call: TRBV6-1; cdr3_nt: TGTGCCAGCAGTGAAAGAGGGAATCAGCCCCAGCATTTT; cdr3_aa: CASSERGNQPQHF
d_call: TRBD1; clone_size: -; cdr3_length: 16; j_call: TRBJ1-5; v_call: TRBV9; cdr3_nt: TGTGCCAGCAGCCCCTCCGGGGACAGTAGCAATCAGCCCCAGCATTTT; cdr3_aa: CASSPSGDSSNQPQHF
d_call: TRBD1; clone_size: -; cdr3_length: 15; j_call: TRBJ1-1; v_call: TRBV6-5; cdr3_nt: TGTGCCAGCACCCAACTTAGGACAGGGAACACTGAAGCTTTCTTT; cdr3_aa: CASTQLRTGNTEAFF
d_call: -; clone_size: -; cdr3_length: 14; j_call: TRBJ2-7; v_call: TRBV9; cdr3_nt: TGTGCCAGCAGCGTTAGCTCGGGCGGGGATGAGCAGTACTTC; cdr3_aa: CASSVSSGGDEQYF
d_call: TRBD1; clone_size: -; cdr3_length: 16; j_call: TRBJ1-1; v_call: TRBV5-4; cdr3_nt: TGTGCCAGCAGCACTAAAGGACAGGGGTGGAACACTGAAGCTTTCTTT; cdr3_aa: CASSTKGQGWNTEAFF
d_call: TRBD1; clone_size: -; cdr3_length: 16; j_call: TRBJ2-2; v_call: TRBV9; cdr3_nt: TGTGCCAGCAGCGTTACCGGGACAGGCATTCCGGAGGAGCTGTTTTTT; cdr3_aa: CASSVTGTGIPEELFF
d_call: -; clone_size: -; cdr3_length: 14; j_call: TRBJ1-6; v_call: TRBV5-8; cdr3_nt: TGTGCCAGCAGCTTGGACAGGTCCGGATTGGCCCTCCACTTT; cdr3_aa: CASSLDRSGLALHF
d_call: TRBD1; clone_size: -; cdr3_length: 17; j_call: TRBJ1-1; v_call: TRBV10-3; cdr3_nt: TGTGCCATCAGTGAGCCGGGACAGAGGCGACCAGGCACTGAAGCTTTCTTT; cdr3_aa: CAISEPGQRRPGTEAFF
d_call: -; clone_size: -; cdr3_length: 15; j_call: TRBJ1-3; v_call: TRBV18; cdr3_nt: TGTGCCAGCTCACCGAAGACAGCTAGGGGAAACACCATATATTTT; cdr3_aa: CASSPKTARGNTIYF
d_call: -; clone_size: -; cdr3_length: 14; j_call: TRBJ2-7; v_call: TRBV7-9; cdr3_nt: TGTGCCAGCAGCTTCGGGGGGCTCTCCTACGAGCAGTACTTC; cdr3_aa: CASSFGGLSYEQYF
d_call: TRBD1; clone_size: -; cdr3_length: 16; j_call: TRBJ1-3; v_call: TRBV18; cdr3_nt: TGTGCCAGCTCACCACCGACAGGGCTCTCTGGAAACACCATATATTTT; cdr3_aa: CASSPPTGLSGNTIYF
d_call: -; clone_size: -; cdr3_length: 16; j_call: TRBJ1-3; v_call: TRBV5-6; cdr3_nt: TGTGCCAGCAGCTTGGGAGTCGGGTACTCTGGAAACACCATATATTTT; cdr3_aa: CASSLGVGYSGNTIYF
d_call: TRBD1; clone_size: once; cdr3_length: 13; j_call: TRBJ1-2; v_call: TRBV28; cdr3_nt: TGTGCCAGCAACGGACAGGGGATTTACGGCTACACCTTC; cdr3_aa: CASNGQGIYGYTF
d_call: -; clone_size: -; cdr3_length: 20; j_call: TRBJ2-7; v_call: TRBV4-2; cdr3_nt: TGTGCCAGCAGCCAAGATCGTACCCCCGGAAATTTAGGGGCAGGCTACGAGCAGTACTTC; cdr3_aa: CASSQDRTPGNLGAGYEQYF
d_call: TRBD1; clone_size: -; cdr3_length: 16; j_call: TRBJ2-3; v_call: TRBV7-3; cdr3_nt: TGTGCCAGCAGCCCCTCCCGGGACAGGGGAACAGATACGCAGTATTTT; cdr3_aa: CASSPSRDRGTDTQYF
d_call: -; clone_size: -; cdr3_length: 16; j_call: TRBJ1-4; v_call: TRBV7-9; cdr3_nt: TGTGCCAGCAGTGCAGGTTTAATACCAACTAATGAAAAACTGTTTTTT; cdr3_aa: CASSAGLIPTNEKLFF
d_call: TRBD1; clone_size: -; cdr3_length: 15; j_call: TRBJ2-1; v_call: TRBV19; cdr3_nt: TGTGCCAGTAGTACGGGACAGAACTCCTACAATGAGCAGTTCTTC; cdr3_aa: CASSTGQNSYNEQFF
d_call: -; clone_size: once; cdr3_length: 12; j_call: TRBJ1-1; v_call: TRBV12-3/TRBV12-4; cdr3_nt: TGTGCCAACAGTAACAGGACCGTTGAAGCTTTCTTT; cdr3_aa: CANSNRTVEAFF
d_call: -; clone_size: few; cdr3_length: 16; j_call: TRBJ1-1; v_call: TRBV7-3; cdr3_nt: TGTGCCAGCAGCCCGCTGGGGGGGGTGGAGAACACTGAAGCTTTCTTT; cdr3_aa: CASSPLGGVENTEAFF
d_call: TRBD1; clone_size: -; cdr3_length: 18; j_call: TRBJ1-1; v_call: TRBV19; cdr3_nt: TGTGCCAGTAGTATAGACGGGACAGGGGGCCGGCTTTACACTGAAGCTTTCTTT; cdr3_aa: CASSIDGTGGRLYTEAFF
d_call: -; clone_size: -; cdr3_length: 14; j_call: TRBJ1-2; v_call: TRBV7-8; cdr3_nt: TGTGCCAGCAGCCCCTCGGACAAGAACTATGGCTACACCTTC; cdr3_aa: CASSPSDKNYGYTF
d_call: -; clone_size: -; cdr3_length: 12; j_call: TRBJ2-7; v_call: TRBV2; cdr3_nt: TGTGCCAGCAGTGTTCGCGCCTACGAGCAGTACTTC; cdr3_aa: CASSVRAYEQYF
d_call: -; clone_size: -; cdr3_length: 13; j_call: TRBJ1-4; v_call: TRBV29-1; cdr3_nt: TGCAGCGTTGAGGCAGGGCGCCGTGAAAAACTGTTTTTT; cdr3_aa: CSVEAGRREKLFF
d_call: TRBD1; clone_size: -; cdr3_length: 15; j_call: TRBJ1-6; v_call: TRBV7-6; cdr3_nt: TGTGCCAGCAGCCCCGGTTCAGGGGGTAATTCACCCCTCCACTTT; cdr3_aa: CASSPGSGGNSPLHF
d_call: -; clone_size: -; cdr3_length: 13; j_call: TRBJ1-2; v_call: TRBV6-6; cdr3_nt: TGTGCCAGCAGTGTCTCAGGGGATTCTGGCTACACCTTC; cdr3_aa: CASSVSGDSGYTF
d_call: -; clone_size: -; cdr3_length: 16; j_call: TRBJ1-5; v_call: TRBV4-1; cdr3_nt: TGCGCCAGCAGCCAAGAAGGCGGGGTAGGGGATCAGCCCCAGCATTTT; cdr3_aa: CASSQEGGVGDQPQHF
d_call: -; clone_size: -; cdr3_length: 16; j_call: TRBJ2-7; v_call: TRBV19; cdr3_nt: TGTGCCAGTAGCCCAGACAGTGGCATTTTCTCCTACGAGCAGTACTTC; cdr3_aa: CASSPDSGIFSYEQYF
d_call: TRBD1; clone_size: -; cdr3_length: 11; j_call: TRBJ1-2; v_call: TRBV20-1; cdr3_nt: TGCAGTGCTGGGGACAGGGATGGCTACACCTTC; cdr3_aa: CSAGDRDGYTF
d_call: -; clone_size: -; cdr3_length: 15; j_call: TRBJ1-1; v_call: TRBV4-2; cdr3_nt: TGTGCCAGCAGCCCATTAACGACAGAAAACACTGAAGCTTTCTTT; cdr3_aa: CASSPLTTENTEAFF
d_call: -; clone_size: -; cdr3_length: 13; j_call: TRBJ1-3; v_call: TRBV6-5; cdr3_nt: TGTGCCAGCCAAAGGGGTACGGGAAACACCATATATTTT; cdr3_aa: CASQRGTGNTIYF
d_call: -; clone_size: -; cdr3_length: 15; j_call: TRBJ2-5; v_call: TRBV5-1; cdr3_nt: TGCGCCAGCAGGGACGGGACAACGTACCAAGAGACCCAGTACTTC; cdr3_aa: CASRDGTTYQETQYF
d_call: TRBD1; clone_size: -; cdr3_length: 14; j_call: TRBJ1-1; v_call: TRBV19; cdr3_nt: TGTGCCAGTGGCAGGGGGTTACAGAACACTGAAGCTTTCTTT; cdr3_aa: CASGRGLQNTEAFF
d_call: -; clone_size: -; cdr3_length: 14; j_call: TRBJ1-2; v_call: TRBV19; cdr3_nt: TGTGCCAGTAGGACAGCCGGATTACTAAATGGCTACACCTTC; cdr3_aa: CASRTAGLLNGYTF
d_call: -; clone_size: -; cdr3_length: 16; j_call: TRBJ2-1; v_call: TRBV9; cdr3_nt: TGTGCCAGCAGCGGAACTAGCTTCTCTTTTGTCAATGAGCAGTTCTTC; cdr3_aa: CASSGTSFSFVNEQFF
d_call: -; clone_size: once; cdr3_length: 14; j_call: TRBJ2-7; v_call: TRBV9; cdr3_nt: TGTGCCAGCAGCGTAGACGCAGGTACCTACGAGCAGTACTTC; cdr3_aa: CASSVDAGTYEQYF
d_call: TRBD1; clone_size: once; cdr3_length: 15; j_call: TRBJ1-2; v_call: TRBV6-6; cdr3_nt: TGTGCCAGCAGTTATCAACAGGGGGCAGACTATGGCTACACCTTC; cdr3_aa: CASSYQQGADYGYTF
d_call: -; clone_size: -; cdr3_length: 15; j_call: TRBJ1-3; v_call: TRBV9; cdr3_nt: TGTGCCAGCAGCGTATTAGGAGGTTCTGGAAACACCATATATTTT; cdr3_aa: CASSVLGGSGNTIYF
d_call: TRBD2; clone_size: -; cdr3_length: 18; j_call: TRBJ2-2; v_call: TRBV5-1; cdr3_nt: TGCGCCAGCAGCTTGGTTACTAGCGGGGGGGCCGACACCGGGGAGCTGTTTTTT; cdr3_aa: CASSLVTSGGADTGELFF
d_call: -; clone_size: -; cdr3_length: 17; j_call: TRBJ1-5; v_call: TRBV6-1; cdr3_nt: TGTGCCAGCAGTGGGGGCTTAGGGGGAATGGGCAATCAGCCCCAGCATTTT; cdr3_aa: CASSGGLGGMGNQPQHF
d_call: TRBD1; clone_size: once; cdr3_length: 16; j_call: TRBJ2-7; v_call: TRBV24-1; cdr3_nt: TGTGCCACCAGTGATTCTAGACAGGGGACCTCCTACGAGCAGTACTTC; cdr3_aa: CATSDSRQGTSYEQYF
d_call: TRBD1; clone_size: few; cdr3_length: 17; j_call: TRBJ1-5; v_call: TRBV6-2/TRBV6-3; cdr3_nt: TGTGCCAGCAGTTACCTTTCCGGGACAGGGGGCAGACAGCCCCAGCATTTT; cdr3_aa: CASSYLSGTGGRQPQHF
d_call: -; clone_size: -; cdr3_length: 17; j_call: TRBJ2-1; v_call: TRBV27; cdr3_nt: TGTGCCAGCAGCCATACGGGAATAGGAGGTGCCTACAATGAGCAGTTCTTC; cdr3_aa: CASSHTGIGGAYNEQFF
d_call: -; clone_size: once; cdr3_length: 11; j_call: TRBJ2-7; v_call: TRBV20-1; cdr3_nt: TGCAGTGCACCGGGACACTACGAGCAGTACTTC; cdr3_aa: CSAPGHYEQYF
d_call: -; clone_size: -; cdr3_length: 14; j_call: TRBJ2-2; v_call: TRBV27; cdr3_nt: TGTGCCAGCAGAACAGACCGGGGCACCGGGGAGCTGTTTTTT; cdr3_aa: CASRTDRGTGELFF
d_call: -; clone_size: -; cdr3_length: 13; j_call: TRBJ1-1; v_call: TRBV27; cdr3_nt: TGTGCCAGCAGACTTCGGGTGGACACTGAAGCTTTCTTT; cdr3_aa: CASRLRVDTEAFF
d_call: -; clone_size: -; cdr3_length: 15; j_call: TRBJ2-1; v_call: TRBV3-1/TRBV3-2; cdr3_nt: TGTGCCAGCAGCCACCTGGGGGCCCTTCTCAATGAGCAGTTCTTC; cdr3_aa: CASSHLGALLNEQFF
d_call: -; clone_size: -; cdr3_length: 14; j_call: TRBJ2-3; v_call: TRBV10-3; cdr3_nt: TGTGCCATCAGTCTGACTCTTAGCACAGATACGCAGTATTTT; cdr3_aa: CAISLTLSTDTQYF
d_call: TRBD1; clone_size: -; cdr3_length: 14; j_call: TRBJ1-6; v_call: TRBV5-8; cdr3_nt: TGTGCCAGCAGCCGACAGGGGTCCGATTCACCCCTCCACTTT; cdr3_aa: CASSRQGSDSPLHF
d_call: TRBD1; clone_size: -; cdr3_length: 12; j_call: TRBJ1-1; v_call: TRBV4-1; cdr3_nt: TGCGCCAGCATCGGACAGGGAACTGAAGCTTTCTTT; cdr3_aa: CASIGQGTEAFF
d_call: -; clone_size: once; cdr3_length: 13; j_call: TRBJ1-2; v_call: TRBV6-5; cdr3_nt: TGTGCCAGCAAAACCACTAACAGGGATGGCTACACCTTC; cdr3_aa: CASKTTNRDGYTF